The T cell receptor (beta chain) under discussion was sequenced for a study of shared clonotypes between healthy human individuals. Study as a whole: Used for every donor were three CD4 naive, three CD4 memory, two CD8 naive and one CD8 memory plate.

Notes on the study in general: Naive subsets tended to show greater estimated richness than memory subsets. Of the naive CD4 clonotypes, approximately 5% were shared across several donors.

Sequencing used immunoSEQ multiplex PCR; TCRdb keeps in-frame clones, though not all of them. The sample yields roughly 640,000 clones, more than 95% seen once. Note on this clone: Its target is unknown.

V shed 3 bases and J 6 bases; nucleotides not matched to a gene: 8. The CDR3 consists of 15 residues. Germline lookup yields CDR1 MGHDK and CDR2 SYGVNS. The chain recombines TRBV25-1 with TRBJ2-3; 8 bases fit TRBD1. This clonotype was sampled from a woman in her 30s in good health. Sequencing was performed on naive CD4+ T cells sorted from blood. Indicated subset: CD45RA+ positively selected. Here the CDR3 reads CASSDHAGGGDTQYF. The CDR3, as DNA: TGTGCCAGCAGTGACCACGCAGGGGGCGGGGATACGCAGTATTTT.